Presented here are 10 T cell receptor beta chains from one specimen sequenced in a study of response to subunit inactivated influenza vaccine. Via MiXCR, TCRdb re-called the RT-PCR reads, giving one row per CDR3 protein. Altogether fewer than 700,000 distinct CDR3 sequences are present, over 10% being singletons, with the ten largest covering around 14%. The source was PBMCs from blood, collected roughly 6 weeks after vaccination. The receptors were sampled from a man aged 50-60 years who received an inactivated influenza vaccine.

V and J are TRBV21-1 and TRBJ1-4. TRBV21-1 is a pseudogene locus. The CDR3 is 16 amino acids. CDR3 loop: CASSKMEAGITEKLFF. The CDR3 DNA sequence: TGTGCCAGCAGCAAAATGGAAGCGGGAATTACTGAAAAACTGTTTTTT.

The V call is TRBV20-1, the J call TRBJ1-5, with D perhaps matching TRBD1 (5 bases). Germline CDR1 reads DFQATT; CDR2 reads SNEGSKA (reference sequence). With 3 bases removed from V and 6 bases from J, the gap between germline ends came to 15 bases. The CDR3 contains 14 residues. The DNA of the CDR3 is TGCAGTGCTAGGGCTCAGGGCGGCAGTCAGCCCCAGCATTTT. Protein sequence: CSARAQGGSQPQHF.

This clonotype was recorded at least ten times. The junction departs from the called germline gene at one end, perhaps through a read error. V is TRBV6-5 and J is TRBJ2-7; the match to TRBD2 covers 9 bases. The CDR3 consists of 12 residues. CDR1 is MNHEY, CDR2 SVGAGI, per germline. The CDR3 sequence: CASSQYTSGLIF. CDR3 sequence (DNA): TGTGCCAGCAGTCAATACACTAGCGGGTTAATCTTC.

The chain uses TRBV10-3 and TRBJ2-6; 10 bases line up with TRBD1. The CDR3 is made up of 16 amino acids. With 4 bases clipped from V and 0 bases from J, the junction kept 0 bases outside the gene matches. The germline gives CDR1 ENHRY, CDR2 SYGVKD. The CDR3 sequence is CAISGTGGSGANVLTF. DNA of the CDR3: TGTGCCATCAGTGGGACAGGGGGCTCTGGGGCCAACGTCCTGACTTTC.

A word on this clonotype: It may be a read error: a sequence one base away is much more abundant. The chain links TRBV28 to TRBJ2-7; 7 nucleotides line up with TRBD1. The CDR3 is 14 residues long. J was trimmed by 0 bases and V by 6 bases; bases with no gene match: 5. From germline, CDR1 is MDHEN and CDR2 SYDVKM. This CDR3 reads CASRTGTASYEQYF. The CDR3 nucleotides read TGTGCCAGCAGAACCGGGACAGCCTCCTACGAGCAGTACTTC.

In this sample, this clonotype turned up a few times. The chain is built from TRBV5-1 and TRBJ2-7, with 8 bases aligning to TRBD1. The germline V gene encodes CDR1 SGHRS and CDR2 YFSETQ. The CDR3 covers 15 residues. J lost 5 bases, V lost 2 bases, and 9 bases had no gene match. CDR3 bases: TGCGCCAGCAGCTTTATGGCAGGGACAGGACACGAGCAGTACTTC. Translation gives CASSFMAGTGHEQYF.

V usage is TRBV20-1 and J usage is TRBJ1-5; weak D call: TRBD1 (5 bases). This CDR3 contains 14 residues. Germline lookup yields CDR1 DFQATT and CDR2 SNEGSKA (reference sequence). V was trimmed by 4 bases and J by 2 bases, leaving 12 bases between them. The CDR3 loop is CSATAGRGNQPQHF. DNA for the CDR3: TGCAGTGCTACGGCGGGACGGGGCAATCAGCCCCAGCATTTT.

This rearrangement joins TRBV4-2 to TRBJ1-2; TRBD1 might be the D (5 bases). The germline gives CDR1 LGHNA, CDR2 YNFKEQ. V was clipped by 7 bases and J by 0 bases, with 15 bases between them. This CDR3 has 15 residues. CDR3 DNA sequence: TGTGCCAGCAACGAGGGAGACAGCTCTAACTATGGCTACACCTTC. It translates to CASNEGDSSNYGYTF.

This chain connects TRBV11-2 to TRBJ2-7, with TRBD2 identical over 7 bases. CDR3 length equals 15 residues. The trim removed 0 bases at V and 7 bases at J, leaving 9 bases unmatched. Germline CDR1 is SGHAT and CDR2 is FQNNGV. DNA for the CDR3: TGTGCCAGCAGCTTAGATGGGCGGGGGACCCGAGAGCAGTACTTC. This sequence encodes CASSLDGRGTREQYF.

The CDR3 DNA is TGTGCCAGCAGCCAGGGAGACACGACTTGGTACCAAGAGACCCAGTACTTC. Its translation: CASSQGDTTWYQETQYF. The chain couples TRBV11-3 to TRBJ2-5; the D gene could be TRBD1 or TRBD2 (5 bases each). Germline V gives CDR1 SGHNT, CDR2 YENEEA. V lost 5 bases to trimming and J lost 0 bases, with 19 bases between them. The CDR3 runs to 17 residues.